The present T cell receptor beta chain was sequenced within a study of cytomegalovirus exposure and HLA in healthy donors. Although they were nominally healthy when sampled, donors likely had unrecorded immune exposures. Study findings and constraints: In a later analysis, TCR beta V- and J-gene trimming showed a link to a missense DCLRE1C variant.

This clone was counted only a few times. Its antigen is still unknown. Primers for the PCR totalled 60 Vbeta and 13 Jbeta. TCRdb keeps only in-frame clones here, not all; method: immunoSEQ multiplex PCR. The sample includes fewer than 250,000 clones, roughly 75% of them seen just once. The specimen was PBMCs. The TCR was taken from a man aged 25 to 45 in good health and CMV-seropositive.

The CDR3 here is CASSDQYEQYF. CDR3 bases: TGTGCCAGCAGTGACCAATACGAGCAGTACTTC. The chain links TRBV2 to TRBJ2-7; D uncertain. CDR1 is SNHLY and CDR2 is FYNNEI in the germline V gene. V lost 3 bases and J lost 4, with 4 bases in between. This CDR3 has 11 residues.